A selection of T cell receptor beta chains follows, all from one sample in a study of shared clonotypes between healthy human individuals. TCRdb's copy holds only in-frame clones and misses some; the assay was immunoSEQ multiplex PCR. Of some 1,400,000 clones in the sample, roughly 96% were seen once. Sequencing was performed on naive CD4+ T cells sorted from blood. These receptors originate from a man younger than 45 in good health. CDR3s include the opening cysteine and the closing phenylalanine or tryptophan. Fields, in order: D gene, J gene, clone size, V gene, CDR3 DNA, CDR3 protein. D genes are given only for firm matches. Only some rows state a clone size, as once, few, many or a class for expanded clones.

D gene: .
J gene: TRBJ2-5
clone size: .
V gene: TRBV11-3
CDR3 DNA: TGTGCCAGCAGCTTGACGTACCAAGAGACCCAGTACTTC
CDR3 protein: CASSLTYQETQYF

D gene: .
J gene: TRBJ2-3
clone size: .
V gene: TRBV7-3
CDR3 DNA: TGTGCCAGCAGCTTCGCCCAGACAGATACGCAGTATTTT
CDR3 protein: CASSFAQTDTQYF

D gene: TRBD1
J gene: TRBJ1-1
clone size: .
V gene: TRBV5-1
CDR3 DNA: TGCGCCAGCAGCAGAGGACAGGGAGGGCATTACCTGAACACTGAAGCTTTCTTT
CDR3 protein: CASSRGQGGHYLNTEAFF

D gene: TRBD1
J gene: TRBJ2-1
clone size: .
V gene: TRBV6-6
CDR3 DNA: TGTGCCAGCAGTCGTGAGGGGGCCTTCTCCTACAATGAGCAGTTCTTC
CDR3 protein: CASSREGAFSYNEQFF

D gene: TRBD1
J gene: TRBJ2-1
clone size: .
V gene: TRBV11-2
CDR3 DNA: TGTGCCAGCAGCCGAACAGGGGGATCGCGCTACAATGAGCAGTTCTTC
CDR3 protein: CASSRTGGSRYNEQFF

D gene: TRBD2
J gene: TRBJ2-5
clone size: .
V gene: TRBV10-2
CDR3 DNA: TGCGCCAGCAGTGAGGAGGACGGGAGGGCCGTGGAGACCCAGTACTTC
CDR3 protein: CASSEEDGRAVETQYF

D gene: .
J gene: TRBJ2-5
clone size: once
V gene: TRBV11-2
CDR3 DNA: TGTGCCAGCAGAGGGGTCGCGAATGTGGGGACCCAGTACTTC
CDR3 protein: CASRGVANVGTQYF

D gene: .
J gene: TRBJ2-3
clone size: .
V gene: TRBV9
CDR3 DNA: TGTGCCAGCAGCGCTTTAGATACGCAGTATTTT
CDR3 protein: CASSALDTQYF

D gene: .
J gene: TRBJ1-5
clone size: once
V gene: TRBV7-8
CDR3 DNA: TGTGCCAGCAGCTCCCCATGGGACAAAAATAGCAATCAGCCCCAGCATTTT
CDR3 protein: CASSSPWDKNSNQPQHF

D gene: .
J gene: TRBJ2-5
clone size: .
V gene: TRBV9
CDR3 DNA: TGTGCCAGCAGCGTCTCAATGGGGACCCAGTACTTC
CDR3 protein: CASSVSMGTQYF

D gene: .
J gene: TRBJ2-1
clone size: .
V gene: TRBV9
CDR3 DNA: TGTGCCAGCAGCGACAGGGACAACCTCTACAATGAGCAGTTCTTC
CDR3 protein: CASSDRDNLYNEQFF